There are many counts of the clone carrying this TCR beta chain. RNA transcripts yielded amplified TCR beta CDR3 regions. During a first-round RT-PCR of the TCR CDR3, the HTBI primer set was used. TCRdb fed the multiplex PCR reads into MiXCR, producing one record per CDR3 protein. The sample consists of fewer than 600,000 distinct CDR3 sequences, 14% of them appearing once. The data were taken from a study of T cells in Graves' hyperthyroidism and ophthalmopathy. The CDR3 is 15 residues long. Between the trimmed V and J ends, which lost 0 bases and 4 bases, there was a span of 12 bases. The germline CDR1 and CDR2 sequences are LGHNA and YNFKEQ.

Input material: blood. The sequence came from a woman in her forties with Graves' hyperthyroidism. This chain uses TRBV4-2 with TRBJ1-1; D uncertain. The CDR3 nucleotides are TGTGCCAGCAGCCAAGACCTTGGAGGCGGCACTGAAGCTTTCTTT. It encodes CASSQDLGGGTEAFF.